This TCR beta chain was captured in a study of T-cell reconstitution after alpha-beta-depleted transplantation in children. The TCRbeta library incorporated unique molecular identifiers. MiXCR, applied by TCRdb to the PCR reads, yields one record per CDR3 protein. The sample has about 200,000 distinct CDR3 sequences, less than 15% seen once. This clonotype was counted many times. The sequenced sample was PBMCs from the stem cell graft donor, obtained from the stem cell graft. The receptor was derived from a human donor who donated a stem cell graft to a child with acute lymphoblastic leukemia.

The CDR3 loop is CASSLAGTAYGYTF. The CDR3 DNA is TGCGCCAGCAGCTTGGCCGGGACAGCCTATGGCTACACCTTC. The V and J genes are TRBV5-1 and TRBJ1-2; 7 bases match TRBD1. CDR3 length: 14 residues. The junction had 3 bases not matched to a gene; V was cut back by 0 bases and J by 4 bases. The germline CDR1 and CDR2 sequences are SGHRS and YFSETQ.